The next 8 T cell receptor beta chains were all read from a single sample in a study of T-cell reconstitution after alpha-beta-depleted transplantation in children (dated by TCRdb to the mid-2010s). Libraries were built with PCR. The listed sequencing device is Illumina HiSeq 2500. TCR library preparation used molecular barcoding, with unique molecular identifiers applied to normalize quantification of the TCRbeta repertoire. TCRdb reprocessed the public reads (quality trimming at Q25 with fastp, clone calling with MiXCR) and kept in-frame beta chains. Rows merge per CDR3 protein into single entries with the most common DNA and genes. The table for this sample lists just under 550,000 distinct CDR3 sequences; around 20% of them were counted only once. The biggest ten clones account for 3.3% of the sample. The sample here was PBMCs from the stem cell graft donor, taken from the stem cell graft. The source of these receptors is a human donor who donated a stem cell graft to a child with acute lymphoblastic leukemia.

This clonotype came up a few times. The rearrangement links TRBV4-1 to TRBJ2-7; 15 positions agree with TRBD2. After removal of 1 base from V and 12 bases from J, the junction contained 7 bases not matched to a gene. This CDR3 region has 15 residues. Germline-derived CDR1 and CDR2 are MGHRA and YSYEKL. For the CDR3, the DNA is TGCGCCAGCAGCCAAGGGGCCGGGACTAGCGGGAGGTGGTACTTC. It codes for CASSQGAGTSGRWYF.

The J gene is TRBJ2-5, the V gene TRBV5-4; unclear D gene. V was pared by 6 bases and J by 2 bases, with 14 bases between. The CDR3 has 14 residues. Germline V CDR1 and CDR2: SGHNT, YYREEE (reference sequence). CDR3 protein: CASTSDSLQETQYF. The CDR3 DNA reads TGTGCCAGCACCTCAGACTCGCTACAAGAGACCCAGTACTTC.

This chain links TRBV27 with TRBJ2-1; TRBD2 matches 13 bases. The V gene's germline CDR1 is MNHEY and CDR2 SMNVEV (reference sequence). Trimming cost V 1 base and J 0 bases; bases outside gene matches: 3. This CDR3 has 18 residues. The CDR3 bases are TGTGCCAGCAGTTTATGGGGACTAGCGGGAAGCTCCTACAATGAGCAGTTCTTC. This gives the protein CASSLWGLAGSSYNEQFF.

This clonotype was seen only a few times. This sequence joins TRBV30 and TRBJ2-1, with D unclear. V lost 5 bases, J lost 6 bases, and 11 bases lay in between. Germline CDR1 is GTSNPN and CDR2 is SVGIG (reference sequence). The CDR3 totals 12 residues. Written as DNA, the CDR3 is TGTGCCTGGGTAGATCCCCTCAATGAGCAGTTCTTC. This gives the protein CAWVDPLNEQFF.

Written as DNA, the CDR3 is TGTGCCAGCAGGACGGACAGGGCGGGCACTGAAGCTTTCTTT. This encodes CASRTDRAGTEAFF. The chain has TRBV12-3 or TRBV12-4 and TRBJ1-1, with 8 bases lining up with TRBD1. CDR3 length: 14 residues. Losses at the gene ends were 6 bases for V and 4 bases for J; bases not matched to a gene: 7.

V usage is TRBV7-3 and J usage is TRBJ2-1; 7 nucleotides align to TRBD2. The CDR3 totals 15 residues. With 1 base clipped from V and 6 bases from J, the junction kept 6 bases outside the gene matches. Germline CDR1 and CDR2: SGHTA and FQGTGA. CDR3 nucleotides: TGTGCCAGCAGCTTAATCGGTGGCGGGAGCAATGAGCAGTTCTTC. This translates into CASSLIGGGSNEQFF.

The chain employs TRBV29-1 and TRBJ2-5; TRBD2 is a possible D gene (6 bases). CDR1 and CDR2 from the germline V gene are SQVTM and ANQGSEA. Trimming removed 3 bases at V and 4 bases at J, with 12 bases between. The CDR3 has 13 residues. CDR3 in DNA: TGCAGCGTTGACCGGAGGGCCGGAGAGACCCAGTACTTC. Protein sequence: CSVDRRAGETQYF.

This clonotype has just a few counts. The chain has TRBV29-1 and TRBJ2-3, with 9 positions matching TRBD2. This CDR3 contains 17 residues. V gave up 1 base and J gave up 4 bases; unmatched junction bases: 12. The germline V gene encodes CDR1 SQVTM and CDR2 ANQGSEA. CDR3 sequence reads: CSVEVPRGAGGADTQYF. CDR3 coding DNA: TGCAGCGTTGAAGTCCCCCGGGGAGCGGGAGGCGCAGATACGCAGTATTTT.